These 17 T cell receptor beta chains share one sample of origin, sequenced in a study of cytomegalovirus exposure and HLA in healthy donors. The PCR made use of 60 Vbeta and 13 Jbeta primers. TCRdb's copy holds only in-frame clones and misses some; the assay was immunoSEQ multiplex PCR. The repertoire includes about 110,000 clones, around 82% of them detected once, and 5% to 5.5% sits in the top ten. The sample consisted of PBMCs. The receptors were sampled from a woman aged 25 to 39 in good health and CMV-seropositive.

The CDR3 loop reads CASSTTSSVDEQFF. In DNA form, the CDR3 reads TGTGCCAGCAGCACCACCTCTAGCGTCGATGAGCAGTTCTTC. The chain has TRBV7-3 and TRBJ2-1; weak D call: TRBD2 (6 bases). Germline loops: CDR1 SGHTA, CDR2 FQGTGA. The V end was cut by 5 bases, the J end by 8 bases, with 16 bases between. The CDR3 has 14 residues.

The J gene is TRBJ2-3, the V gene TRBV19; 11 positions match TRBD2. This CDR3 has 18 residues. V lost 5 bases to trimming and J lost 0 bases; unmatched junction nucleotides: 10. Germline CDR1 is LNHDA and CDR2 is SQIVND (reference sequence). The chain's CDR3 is CASSPGVAGGASTDTQYF. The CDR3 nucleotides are TGTGCCAGTAGTCCCGGGGTAGCGGGGGGGGCTAGCACAGATACGCAGTATTTT.

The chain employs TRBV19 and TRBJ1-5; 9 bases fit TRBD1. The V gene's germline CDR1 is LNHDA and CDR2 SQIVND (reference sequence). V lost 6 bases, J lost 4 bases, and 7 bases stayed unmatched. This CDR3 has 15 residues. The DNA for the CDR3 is TGTGCCAGTAGAGCGACAGGGGGAGGGAATCAGCCCCAGCATTTT. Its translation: CASRATGGGNQPQHF.

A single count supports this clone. The CDR3 coding sequence is TGTGCCAGTAAAGCGTTAGACCCTTTGTTGGGGGCCGAAGCTTTCTTT. Translated: CASKALDPLLGAEAFF. This rearrangement joins TRBV27 to TRBJ1-1, with D possibly TRBD1 on 6 matching bases. This CDR3 is built from 16 residues. CDR1 MNHEY and CDR2 SMNVEV come from the germline V gene (reference sequence). Trimming took off 9 bases at V and 8 bases at J, with 28 bases between the two ends.

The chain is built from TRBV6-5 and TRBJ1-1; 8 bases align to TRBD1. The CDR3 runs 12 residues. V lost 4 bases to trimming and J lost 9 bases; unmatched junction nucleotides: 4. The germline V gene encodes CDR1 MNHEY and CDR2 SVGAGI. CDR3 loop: CASSWDRTKAFF. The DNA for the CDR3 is TGTGCCAGCAGTTGGGACAGGACTAAAGCTTTCTTT.

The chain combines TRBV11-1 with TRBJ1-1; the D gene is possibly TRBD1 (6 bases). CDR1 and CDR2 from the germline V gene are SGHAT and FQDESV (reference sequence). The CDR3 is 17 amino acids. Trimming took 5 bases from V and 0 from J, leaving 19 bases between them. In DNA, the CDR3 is TGTGCCAGCAGCGCCGGTGGACAGACCCTCATGAACACTGAAGCTTTCTTT. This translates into CASSAGGQTLMNTEAFF.

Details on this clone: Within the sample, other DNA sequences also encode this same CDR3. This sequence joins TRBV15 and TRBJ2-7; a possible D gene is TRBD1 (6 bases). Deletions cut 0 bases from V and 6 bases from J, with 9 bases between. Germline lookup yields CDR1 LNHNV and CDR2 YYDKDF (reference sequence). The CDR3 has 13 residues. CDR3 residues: CATSRDRGREQYF. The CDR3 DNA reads TGTGCCACCAGCAGAGACAGGGGTCGCGAGCAGTACTTC.

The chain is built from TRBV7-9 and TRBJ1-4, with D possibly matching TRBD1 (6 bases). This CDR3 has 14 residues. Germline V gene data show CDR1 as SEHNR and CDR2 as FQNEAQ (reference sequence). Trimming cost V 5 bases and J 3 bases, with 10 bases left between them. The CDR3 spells CASSLQGSNEKLFF. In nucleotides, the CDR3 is TGTGCCAGCAGCCTACAGGGTTCTAATGAAAAACTGTTTTTT.

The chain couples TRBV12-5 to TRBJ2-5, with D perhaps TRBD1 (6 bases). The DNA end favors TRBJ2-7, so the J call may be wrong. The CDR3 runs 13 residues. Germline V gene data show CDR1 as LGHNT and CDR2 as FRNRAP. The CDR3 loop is CASGLGQVYEQYF. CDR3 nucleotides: TGTGCTAGTGGTTTGGGACAGGTCTACGAGCAGTACTTC.

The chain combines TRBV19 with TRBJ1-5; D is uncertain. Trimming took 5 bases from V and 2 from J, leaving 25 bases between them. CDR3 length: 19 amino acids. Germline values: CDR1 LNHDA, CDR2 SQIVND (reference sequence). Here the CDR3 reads CASSVPLILPGQGNQPQHF. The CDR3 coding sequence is TGTGCCAGTAGTGTGCCCTTGATTCTGCCTGGGCAGGGCAATCAGCCCCAGCATTTT.

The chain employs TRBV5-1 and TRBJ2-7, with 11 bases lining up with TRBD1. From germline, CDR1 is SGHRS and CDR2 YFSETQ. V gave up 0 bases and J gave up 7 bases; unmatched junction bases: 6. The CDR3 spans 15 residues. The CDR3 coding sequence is TGCGCCAGCAGCTTGGTAGGACAGGGGGCTGGTGAGCAGTACTTC. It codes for CASSLVGQGAGEQYF.

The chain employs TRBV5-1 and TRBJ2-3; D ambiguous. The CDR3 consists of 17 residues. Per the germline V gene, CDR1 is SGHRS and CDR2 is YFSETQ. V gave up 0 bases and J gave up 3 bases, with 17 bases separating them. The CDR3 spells CASSLGPETGFTDTQYF. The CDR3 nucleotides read TGCGCCAGCAGCTTGGGGCCTGAAACCGGGTTTACAGATACGCAGTATTTT.

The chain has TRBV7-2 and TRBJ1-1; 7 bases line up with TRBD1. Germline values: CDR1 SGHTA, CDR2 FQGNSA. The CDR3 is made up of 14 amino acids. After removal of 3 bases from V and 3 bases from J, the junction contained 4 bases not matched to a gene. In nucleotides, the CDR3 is TGTGCCAGCAGCTTCAGGGGGTTGGACACTGAAGCTTTCTTT. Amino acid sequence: CASSFRGLDTEAFF. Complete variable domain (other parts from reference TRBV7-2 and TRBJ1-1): GAGVSQSPSNKVTEKGKDVELRCDPISGHTALYWYRQSLGQGLEFLIYFQGNSAPDKSGLPSDRFSAERTGGSVSTLTIQRTQQEDSAVYLCASSFRGLDTEAFFGQGTRLTVV.

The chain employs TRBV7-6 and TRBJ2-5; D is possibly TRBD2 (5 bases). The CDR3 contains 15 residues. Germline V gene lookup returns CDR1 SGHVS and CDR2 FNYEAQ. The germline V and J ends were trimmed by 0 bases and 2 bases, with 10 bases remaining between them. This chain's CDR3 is CASSLAGARQETQYF. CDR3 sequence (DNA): TGTGCCAGCAGCTTAGCGGGAGCGCGTCAAGAGACCCAGTACTTC.

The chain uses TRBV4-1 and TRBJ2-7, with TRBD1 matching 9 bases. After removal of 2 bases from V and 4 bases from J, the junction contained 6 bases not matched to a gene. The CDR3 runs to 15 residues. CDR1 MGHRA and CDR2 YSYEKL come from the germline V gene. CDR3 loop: CASSQPGQGIYEQYF. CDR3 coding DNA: TGCGCCAGCAGCCAACCGGGACAGGGAATTTACGAGCAGTACTTC.

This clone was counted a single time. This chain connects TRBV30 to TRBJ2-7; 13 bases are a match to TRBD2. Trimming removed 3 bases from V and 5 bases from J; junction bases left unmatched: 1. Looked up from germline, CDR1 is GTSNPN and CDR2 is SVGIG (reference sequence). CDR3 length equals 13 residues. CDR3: CAWRTSGRNEQYF. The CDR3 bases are TGTGCCTGGAGGACTAGCGGGAGGAACGAGCAGTACTTC.

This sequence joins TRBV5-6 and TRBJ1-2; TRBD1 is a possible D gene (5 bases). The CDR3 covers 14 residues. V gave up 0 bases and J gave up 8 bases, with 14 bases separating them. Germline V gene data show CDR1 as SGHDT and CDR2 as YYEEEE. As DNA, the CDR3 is TGTGCCAGCAGCTTGGATCGGAGGGGAAGAGGCTACACCTTC. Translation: CASSLDRRGRGYTF.